This T cell receptor (beta chain) was captured by sequencing in a study of T cell repertoires in cytomegalovirus infection. Across the study: Public TCR beta signatures indicated both CMV infection and matching HLA type.

TCRdb ran MiXCR on the reads and lists one entry per CDR3 protein. The sample consists of about 920,000 distinct CDR3 sequences, roughly 31% of them appearing once. As for this clonotype: Its antigen is currently unknown.

V trimming: 1 base; J trimming: 2 bases; junction bases outside the gene matches: 8. CDR3 size: 15 residues. Per the germline V gene, CDR1 is DFQATT and CDR2 is SNEGSKA (reference sequence). The source is a human donor in good health (CMV status not recorded). Some clones in this sample may be carry-over from other donors' samples. Sequencing was performed on cultured CD8+ T cells from PBMCs, taken from culture after CMV antigen stimulation. The J gene is TRBJ2-7, the V gene TRBV20-1; 7 positions match TRBD2. CDR3 DNA sequence: TGCAGTGCTAGAGGGGAGGGGTCCGTACCCTACGAGCAGTACTTC. Protein product: CSARGEGSVPYEQYF.